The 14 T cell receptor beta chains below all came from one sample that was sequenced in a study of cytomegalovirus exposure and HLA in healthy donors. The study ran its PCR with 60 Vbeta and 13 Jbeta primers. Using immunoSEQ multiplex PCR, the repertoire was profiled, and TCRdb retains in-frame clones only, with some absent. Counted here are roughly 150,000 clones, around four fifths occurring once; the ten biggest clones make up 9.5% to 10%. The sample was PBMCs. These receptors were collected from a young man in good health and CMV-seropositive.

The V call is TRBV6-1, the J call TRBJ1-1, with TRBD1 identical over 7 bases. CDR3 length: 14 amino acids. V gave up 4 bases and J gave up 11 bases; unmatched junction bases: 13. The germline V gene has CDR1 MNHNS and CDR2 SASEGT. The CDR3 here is CASSAGQAREWAFF. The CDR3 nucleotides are TGTGCCAGCAGTGCCGGACAGGCCCGCGAATGGGCTTTCTTT.

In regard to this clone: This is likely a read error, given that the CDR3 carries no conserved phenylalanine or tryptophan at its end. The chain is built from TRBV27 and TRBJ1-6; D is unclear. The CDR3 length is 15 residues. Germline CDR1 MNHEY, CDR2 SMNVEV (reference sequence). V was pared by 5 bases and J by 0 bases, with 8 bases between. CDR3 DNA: TGTGCCAGCAGTATGACTAGCTCCTATAATTCACCCCTCCACCTT. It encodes CASSMTSSYNSPLHL.

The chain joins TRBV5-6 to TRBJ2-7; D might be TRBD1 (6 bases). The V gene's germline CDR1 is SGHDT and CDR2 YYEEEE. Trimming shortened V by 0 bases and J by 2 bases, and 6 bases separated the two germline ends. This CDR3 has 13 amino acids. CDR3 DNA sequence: TGTGCCAGCAGCTTGGAGGGGGCCTACGAGCAGTACTTC. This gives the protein CASSLEGAYEQYF.

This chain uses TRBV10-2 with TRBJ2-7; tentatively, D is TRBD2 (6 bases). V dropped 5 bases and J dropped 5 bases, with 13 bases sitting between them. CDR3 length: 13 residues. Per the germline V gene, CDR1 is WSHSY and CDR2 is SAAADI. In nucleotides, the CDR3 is TGCGCCAGCAGTCATAGCGGTACCCACGAGCAGTACTTC. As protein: CASSHSGTHEQYF.

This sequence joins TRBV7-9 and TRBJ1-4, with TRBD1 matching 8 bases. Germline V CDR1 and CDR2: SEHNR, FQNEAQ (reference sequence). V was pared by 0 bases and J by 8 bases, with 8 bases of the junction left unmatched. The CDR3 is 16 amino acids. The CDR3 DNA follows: TGTGCCAGCAGCTTAGCCTGGACAGGGCGATACGAAAAACTGTTTTTT. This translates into CASSLAWTGRYEKLFF.

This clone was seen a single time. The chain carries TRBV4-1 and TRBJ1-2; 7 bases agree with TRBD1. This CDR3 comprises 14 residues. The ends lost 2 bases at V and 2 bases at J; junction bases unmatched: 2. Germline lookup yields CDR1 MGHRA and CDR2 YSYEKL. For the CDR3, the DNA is TGCGCCAGCAGCCAAAACAGGGGCAACTATGGCTACACCTTC. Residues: CASSQNRGNYGYTF.

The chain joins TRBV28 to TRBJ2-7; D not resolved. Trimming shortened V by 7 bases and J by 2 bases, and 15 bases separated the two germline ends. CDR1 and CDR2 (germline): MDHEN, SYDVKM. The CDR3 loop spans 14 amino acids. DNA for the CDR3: TGTGCCAGCATCCGATGGGCTCAGCCCTACGAGCAGTACTTC. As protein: CASIRWAQPYEQYF. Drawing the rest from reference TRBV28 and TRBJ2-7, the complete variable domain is DVKVTQSSRYLVKRTGEKVFLECVQDMDHENMFWYRQDPGLGLRLIYFSYDVKMKEKGDIPEGYSVSREKKERFSLILESASTNQTSMYLCASIRWAQPYEQYFGPGTRLTVT.

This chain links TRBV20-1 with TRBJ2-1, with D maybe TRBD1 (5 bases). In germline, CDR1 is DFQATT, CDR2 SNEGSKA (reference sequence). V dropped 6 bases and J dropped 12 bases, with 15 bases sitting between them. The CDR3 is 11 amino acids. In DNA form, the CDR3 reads TGCAGTGCGCTTCAGGGATCCCTGCAGTTCTTC. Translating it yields CSALQGSLQFF.

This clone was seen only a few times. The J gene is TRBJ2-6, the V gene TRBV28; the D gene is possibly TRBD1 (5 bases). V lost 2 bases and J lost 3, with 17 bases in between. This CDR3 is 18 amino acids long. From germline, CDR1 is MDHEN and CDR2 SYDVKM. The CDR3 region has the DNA TGTGCCAGCAGTTTACAGGGCAGGGTAATAGGTGGGGCCAACGTCCTGACTTTC. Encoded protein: CASSLQGRVIGGANVLTF.

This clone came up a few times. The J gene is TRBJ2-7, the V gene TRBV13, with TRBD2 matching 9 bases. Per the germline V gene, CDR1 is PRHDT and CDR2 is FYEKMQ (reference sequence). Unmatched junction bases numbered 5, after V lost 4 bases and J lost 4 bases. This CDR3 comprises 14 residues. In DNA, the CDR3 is TGTGCCAGCAGCTCCGGGACTAGCTCATACGAGCAGTACTTC. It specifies CASSSGTSSYEQYF. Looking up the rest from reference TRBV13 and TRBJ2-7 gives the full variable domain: AAGVIQSPRHLIKEKRETATLKCYPIPRHDTVYWYQQGPGQDPQFLISFYEKMQSDKGSIPDRFSAQQFSDYHSELNMSSLELGDSALYFCASSSGTSSYEQYFGPGTRLTVT.

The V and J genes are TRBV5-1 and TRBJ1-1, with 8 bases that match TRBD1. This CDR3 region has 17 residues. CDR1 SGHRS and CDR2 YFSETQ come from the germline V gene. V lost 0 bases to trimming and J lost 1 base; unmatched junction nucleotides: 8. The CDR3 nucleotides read TGCGCCAGCAGCTTGGCGTGGACAGGGACGAGGAACACTGAAGCTTTCTTT. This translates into CASSLAWTGTRNTEAFF.

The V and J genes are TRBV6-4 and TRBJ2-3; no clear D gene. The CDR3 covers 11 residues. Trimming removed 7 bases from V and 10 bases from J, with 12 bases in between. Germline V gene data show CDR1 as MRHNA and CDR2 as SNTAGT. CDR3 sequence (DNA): TGTGCCAGCACTATGGTTGCTCCGCAGTATTTT. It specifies CASTMVAPQYF.

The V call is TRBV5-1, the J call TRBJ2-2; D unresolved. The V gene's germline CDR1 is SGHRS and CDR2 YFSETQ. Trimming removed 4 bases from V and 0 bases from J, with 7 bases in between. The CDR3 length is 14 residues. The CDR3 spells CASSENANTGELFF. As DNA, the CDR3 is TGCGCCAGCAGCGAGAACGCGAACACCGGGGAGCTGTTTTTT.

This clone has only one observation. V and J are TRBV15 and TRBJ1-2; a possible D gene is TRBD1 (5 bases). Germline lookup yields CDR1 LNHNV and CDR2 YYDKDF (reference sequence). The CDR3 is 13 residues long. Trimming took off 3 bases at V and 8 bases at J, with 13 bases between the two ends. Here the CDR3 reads CATSRDGTGGYTF. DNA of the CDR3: TGTGCCACCAGCAGGGATGGTACAGGCGGCTACACCTTC.